The clone carrying this T cell receptor (beta chain) occurred a few times. This entry comes from a study of T cells in Graves' hyperthyroidism and ophthalmopathy. Criteria for exclusion of patients were uncontrolled infection, other autoimmune disease, pregnancy or lactation. Fresh peripheral blood, 10 ml, yielded the PBMCs. There were TCR beta CDR3 regions amplified from RNA transcripts. Initially, a first-round RT-PCR of the TCR CDR3 employed the HTBI primer set. TCRdb reanalysed the multiplex PCR reads using MiXCR and keeps one entry per CDR3 protein. The table has 400,000 to 500,000 distinct CDR3 sequences, around 15% seen once; the top ten hold roughly 17%. Germline CDR1 SGHRS, CDR2 YFSETQ. The CDR3 has 16 amino acids. The ends were cut back, 4 bases at V and 2 bases at J, with 17 bases in the middle.

The receptor comes from a woman younger than 30 with Graves' hyperthyroidism. This chain connects TRBV5-1 to TRBJ2-3, with D possibly called TRBD1 or TRBD2 (5 bases each). The specimen sequenced was blood. The CDR3 loop reads CASSLREGTVTDTQYF. Here the CDR3 DNA reads TGCGCCAGCAGCCTGAGGGAAGGGACGGTCACAGATACGCAGTATTTT.